A single count supports the clone carrying this T cell receptor (beta chain). Germline CDR1 reads SGHAT; CDR2 reads FQDESV (reference sequence). Unmatched junction bases numbered 8, after V lost 5 bases and J lost 4 bases. This CDR3 contains 15 residues. Measured with immunoSEQ multiplex PCR; TCRdb has only the in-frame clones, and not every one. This sample has roughly 140,000 clones, with about nine tenths found just once. This record comes from a study of T cell responses to AZD1222 COVID-19 vaccine. This TCR came from an adult in good health. This rearrangement joins TRBV11-1 to TRBJ1-2; 9 bases are shared with TRBD1. Specimen: peripheral blood, collected on day 0 of AZD1222 vaccination. The CDR3: CASSLNRGLGYGYTF. The CDR3 coding sequence is TGTGCCAGCAGCCTCAACAGGGGGCTCGGCTATGGCTACACCTTC.